This T cell receptor beta chain was captured by sequencing in a study of blood T cells in healthy people across ages. Study context: For every two T cells, template switching captured about one barcoded beta molecule.

With each sample, at least 5 micrograms of total RNA were extracted. With a J-beta primer mix and a sample-barcoded 5' primer, a second PCR ran roughly 6 to 11 cycles. TCRdb ran MiXCR on the 5' RACE reads and lists one entry per CDR3 protein. The table lists 780,000 or so distinct CDR3 sequences, 53% of them singletons, with approximately 41% in the top ten. Overall study results and limits: In long-lived donors, naive CD4+ cell counts and diversity exceeded those of aged donors.

This clonotype was seen a handful of times. Its antigen is still unknown. Germline CDR1 reads SGDLS; CDR2 reads YYNGEE. The CDR3 length is 15 residues. Between the trimmed V and J ends, which lost 1 base and 1 base, there was a span of 11 bases. V and J are TRBV9 and TRBJ2-5; weak D call: TRBD1 (6 bases). Sequenced input: blood. This TCR came from a man older than 75 in good health. CDR3 nucleotides: TGTGCCAGCAGCGTACAGGGGACCTCCCAAGAGACCCAGTACTTC. It codes for CASSVQGTSQETQYF.